Given below is one T cell receptor (beta chain) in context. The record originates from a study of CD8 T cells in Susac syndrome. The wider study: Active disease was present in over five of the sequenced Susac syndrome patients, and remission in about eight.

The authors sequenced TCR beta from blood CD8+ and CD4+ T cells. Both CD4+ and CD8+ T cells were negatively isolated, and TEMRA cells underwent FACS enrichment. With random hexamers, reverse transcription was performed on about 0.5 to 1 ug of RNA. Amplification of the TCR beta CDR3 was carried out by immunoSEQ multiplex PCR, which spanned a total of 54 Vbeta and 13 Jbeta segments. In TCRdb, the immunoSEQ multiplex PCR reads were re-called with MiXCR into one record per CDR3 protein. The profile shows 65,000 to 100,000 distinct CDR3 sequences, approximately 96% of them singletons. The sequence came from a human donor with Susac syndrome. Material: CD8+ T cells from PBMCs.

In DNA form, the CDR3 reads TGTGCCAGCAGCGTTGAACAGCGGGGGGCCCAGTACTTC. It translates to CASSVEQRGAQYF. V usage is TRBV9 and J usage is TRBJ2-5, with 9 bases that match TRBD2. This CDR3 has 13 amino acids. V shed 2 bases, J shed 9 bases, and the junction held 5 bases outside the gene matches. Looked up from germline, CDR1 is SGDLS and CDR2 is YYNGEE.